This TCR beta chain was sequenced in a study of blood T cells in healthy people across ages (dated by TCRdb to about 2015). Study-level background: In model experiments, roughly one uniquely barcoded TCR beta cDNA molecule per two T cells was captured by template switching. To avoid experimental bias, donors of different ages were distributed randomly across sequencing lanes. To track age-related changes in TCR beta repertoire diversity, the study relied on deep sequencing normalized with unique cDNA molecular identifiers. The donors were split into four age groups: young (average 16 years), middle-aged (roughly 39), aged (about 62) and long-lived (roughly 77). For two donors (one aged 18 to 30 and one aged 80 or older), the study analyzed two additional independent replicas of 1 million unique cDNA reads from the same blood draw. Study-level results and caveats: Because donor CMV infection status was unknown, age-related changes in expanded clonotypes were potentially confounded. Because profiling used bulk unsorted PBMCs, naive and antigen-experienced compartments could not be compared conclusively. Observed TCR beta diversity per million T cells fell roughly linearly with age, and a significant reduction was already apparent by age roughly 40. Estimates of total diversity from one million sequenced T cells were regarded as lower bounds and underestimates. A strong correlation was found between observed TCR beta diversity and the percentage of naive T cells measured by flow cytometry. Compared with the aged group, the long-lived group had more naive CD4+ T cells, fewer expanded clones and increased TCR diversity, a pattern suggesting age selection.

The CDR3 runs 16 residues from the cysteine to the phenylalanine. Only the CDR3 DNA stays, 48 bases, in frame from base 1. Deletion took 6 bases off V and 3 bases off J, with a span of 20 bases between the germline ends. CDR1 and CDR2, looked up from the germline V gene, are MNHEY and SVGEGT. The library came from 5' RACE. The instrument was an Illumina HiSeq 2500. A second PCR of 7 to 11 cycles was performed with a sample-barcoded 5' primer and a J-beta primer mix. Each TCR beta cDNA molecule received a unique molecular identifier from a template-switch 5' adaptor carrying 12 random nucleotides. Each sample yielded at least 2.5 million CDR3-containing paired-end reads. The Mint cDNA synthesis kit, primed by a TRBC-specific oligonucleotide, was used to synthesize first-strand cDNA from all RNA. Following uracil-DNA glycosylase treatment, a first 18-cycle PCR with universal primers M1SS and BC2_uni_R was performed on all cDNA. The paper's processing steps were these. For normalization, 1 million high-quality reads were randomly selected from each sample, with every read carrying a distinct molecular identifier. Reads with shared molecular identifiers were discarded instead of being binned into consensus sequences. CDR3 identification, clonotype clustering and error correction used MiTCR with a Q25 quality threshold and the strictest error-elimination algorithm. A nonparametric unseen species model with Euler transformation was used to estimate lower-bound total TCR beta diversity. TCRdb reworked the public reads: Q25 trimming with fastp, MiXCR clone assembly, productive beta chains retained. CDR3 protein duplicates are merged, each entry listing the most common genes and DNA. These V and J calls originate from TCRdb's pipeline instead of the authors' own analysis. The sample table shows 270,000 or so distinct CDR3 sequences, and less than 30% are seen once. About 30% of the sample goes to the ten largest clones.

This clonotype occurred many times. Its antigen specificity is not known. Per-base quality was not reported, and no clone a single base away is much larger than it. The donors were roughly 38 Caucasian individuals from Russia, aged 6 to 90 years, who were systemically healthy. Each donor gave around 9.5 milliliters of peripheral blood, collected into EDTA-treated Vacutainer tubes. PBMCs were isolated by Ficoll-Paque density-gradient centrifugation, with at least 7 million obtained per sample. Trizol reagent was used to extract total RNA from the PBMCs, yielding at least 5 micrograms per sample. The percentages of naive CD45RAhigh/CD27high T cells were determined by flow cytometry on a PBMC aliquot from every donor.

Sequences were obtained from blood. The TCR originated in a woman aged 65 to 85 in good health. This sequence uses TRBV6-2 or TRBV6-3 and TRBJ2-5, and TRBD1 may be the D gene, going by 6 matching bases. The CDR3 loop reads CASSPLLQGREETQYF. The DNA reads TGTGCCAGCAGCCCACTCCTCCAGGGGAGAGAAGAGACCCAGTACTTC.